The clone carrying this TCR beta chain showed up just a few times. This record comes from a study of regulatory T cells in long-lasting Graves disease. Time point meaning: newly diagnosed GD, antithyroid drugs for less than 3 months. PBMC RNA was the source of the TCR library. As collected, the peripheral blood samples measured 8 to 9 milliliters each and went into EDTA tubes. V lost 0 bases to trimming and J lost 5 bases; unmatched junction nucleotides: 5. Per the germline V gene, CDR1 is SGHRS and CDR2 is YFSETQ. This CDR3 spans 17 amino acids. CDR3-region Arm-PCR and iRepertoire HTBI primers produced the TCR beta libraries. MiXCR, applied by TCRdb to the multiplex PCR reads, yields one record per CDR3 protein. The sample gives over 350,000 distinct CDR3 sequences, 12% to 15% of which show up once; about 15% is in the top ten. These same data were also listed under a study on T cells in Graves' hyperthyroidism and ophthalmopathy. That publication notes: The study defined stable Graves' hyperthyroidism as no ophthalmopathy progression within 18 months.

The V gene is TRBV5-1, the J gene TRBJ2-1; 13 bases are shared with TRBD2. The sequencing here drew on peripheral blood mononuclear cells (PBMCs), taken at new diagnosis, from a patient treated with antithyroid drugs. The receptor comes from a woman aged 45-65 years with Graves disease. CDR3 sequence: CASSLGTSGRLDNEQFF. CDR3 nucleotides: TGCGCCAGCAGCTTGGGGACTAGCGGGAGATTGGACAATGAGCAGTTCTTC.